Following are 2 T cell receptor beta chains from one sample sequenced in a study of T cell repertoires in cytomegalovirus infection. Via MiXCR, TCRdb re-called the reads, giving one row per CDR3 protein. Of roughly 760,000 distinct CDR3 sequences listed, 35% are singletons. The specimen was PBMCs. Receptors were obtained from a human donor in good health (CMV status not recorded). Some clones in this sample may be carry-over from other donors' samples.

This clonotype was detected ten times or more. The genes are TRBV7-2 and TRBJ1-5, with D hard to call. Germline V CDR1 and CDR2: SGHTA, FQGNSA. The CDR3 length is 14 residues. Trimming removed 3 bases at V and 6 bases at J, with 12 bases between. CDR3 nucleotides: TGTGCCAGCAGCTTTAATCCTCTGGGTCAGCCCCAGCATTTT. This encodes CASSFNPLGQPQHF.

The J gene is TRBJ1-2, the V gene TRBV27; D unresolved. The germline V and J ends were trimmed by 7 bases and 6 bases, with 15 bases remaining between them. Germline loops: CDR1 MNHEY, CDR2 SMNVEV (reference sequence). The CDR3 is 13 residues long. This chain's CDR3 is CASKSVTDHGYTF. CDR3 nucleotides: TGTGCCAGCAAATCGGTCACAGATCATGGCTACACCTTC.